A single T cell receptor (beta chain) is shown here with its context. Its antigen is not known. Here immunoSEQ multiplex PCR was the method, and the copy in TCRdb shows in-frame clones only, minus some. Here the sample spans over 80,000 clones, 92% being singletons. The sample is drawn from a study of graft-versus-host responses after intestinal transplantation. Overall study context: Each transplant was multivisceral, liver-intestinal, or isolated intestinal.

The CDR3 loop spans 16 amino acids. V shed 0 bases and J shed 1 base, with 9 bases lying between them. The germline CDR1 and CDR2 sequences are LGHNA and YNFKEQ. Study results and caveats: Analysis identified GvH clones in recipient marrow, with some appearing first in ileum or blood. There was an association between peak levels of circulating GvH clones and early post-transplant HvG declines.

The sequences come from unstimulated CD8+ T cells sorted from spleen or lymph node cells, collected before transplant. V and J are TRBV4-2 and TRBJ2-2, with a weak D call TRBD2 (6 bases). The source is a human donor who was the organ donor for an intestinal transplant. CDR3 nucleotide sequence: TGTGCCAGCAGCCAAGACCCAGCGGGGAACACCGGGGAGCTGTTTTTT. This gives the protein CASSQDPAGNTGELFF.